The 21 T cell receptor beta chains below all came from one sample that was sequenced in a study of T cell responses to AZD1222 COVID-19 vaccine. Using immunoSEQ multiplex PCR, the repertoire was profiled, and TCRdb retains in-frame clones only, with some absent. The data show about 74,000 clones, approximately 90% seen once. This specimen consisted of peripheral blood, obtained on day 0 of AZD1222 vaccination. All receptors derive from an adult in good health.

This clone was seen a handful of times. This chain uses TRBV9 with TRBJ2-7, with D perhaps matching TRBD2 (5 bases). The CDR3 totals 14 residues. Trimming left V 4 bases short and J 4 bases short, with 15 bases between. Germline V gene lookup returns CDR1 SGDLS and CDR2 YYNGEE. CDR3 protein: CASSPRGGDYEQYF. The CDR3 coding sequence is TGTGCCAGCAGCCCCCGGGGTGGTGATTACGAGCAGTACTTC.

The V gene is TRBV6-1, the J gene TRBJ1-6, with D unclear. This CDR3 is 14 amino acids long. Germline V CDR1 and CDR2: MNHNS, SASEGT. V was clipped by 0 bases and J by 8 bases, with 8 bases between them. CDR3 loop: CASSEAVSDSPLHF. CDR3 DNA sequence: TGTGCCAGCAGTGAAGCCGTCTCGGATTCACCCCTCCACTTT.

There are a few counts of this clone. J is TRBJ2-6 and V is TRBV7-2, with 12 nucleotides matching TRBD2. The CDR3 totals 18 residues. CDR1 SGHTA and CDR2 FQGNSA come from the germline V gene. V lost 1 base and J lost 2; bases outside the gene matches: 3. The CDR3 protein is CASSLGTSGITGANVLTF. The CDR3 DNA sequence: TGTGCCAGCAGCTTAGGGACTAGCGGGATTACTGGGGCCAACGTCCTGACTTTC.

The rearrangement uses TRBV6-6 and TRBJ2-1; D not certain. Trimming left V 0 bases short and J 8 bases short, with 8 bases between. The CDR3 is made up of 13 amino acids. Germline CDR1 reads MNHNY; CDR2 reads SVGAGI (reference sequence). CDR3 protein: CASSYSTGYEQFF. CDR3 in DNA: TGTGCCAGCAGTTACTCTACCGGTTATGAGCAGTTCTTC.

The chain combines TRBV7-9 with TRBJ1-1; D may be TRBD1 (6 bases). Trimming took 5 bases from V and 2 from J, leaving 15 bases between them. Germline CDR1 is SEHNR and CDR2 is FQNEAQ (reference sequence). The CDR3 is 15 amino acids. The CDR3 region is CASSRGGGGNTEAFF. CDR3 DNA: TGTGCCAGCAGCCGGGGGGGCGGTGGAAACACTGAAGCTTTCTTT.

The CDR3 protein is CSVVSRAGEGEQFF. CDR3 nucleotide sequence: TGCAGCGTTGTTTCCCGGGCGGGAGAGGGTGAGCAGTTCTTC. This chain connects TRBV29-1 to TRBJ2-1; 7 bases are a match to TRBD2. Germline-derived CDR1 and CDR2 are SQVTM and ANQGSEA. The ends lost 4 bases at V and 9 bases at J; junction bases unmatched: 12. The CDR3 is 14 amino acids.

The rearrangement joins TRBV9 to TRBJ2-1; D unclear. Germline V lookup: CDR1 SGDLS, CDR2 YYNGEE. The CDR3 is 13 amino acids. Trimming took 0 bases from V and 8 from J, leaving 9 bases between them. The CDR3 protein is CASSVGPADEQFF. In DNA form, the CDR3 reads TGTGCCAGCAGCGTAGGGCCAGCCGATGAGCAGTTCTTC.

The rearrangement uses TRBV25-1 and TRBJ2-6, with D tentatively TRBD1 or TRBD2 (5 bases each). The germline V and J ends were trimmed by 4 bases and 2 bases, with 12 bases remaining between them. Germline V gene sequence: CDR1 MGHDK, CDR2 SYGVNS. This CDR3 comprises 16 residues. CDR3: CASSGYGTPGANVLTF. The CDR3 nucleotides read TGTGCCAGCAGTGGTTATGGGACCCCTGGGGCCAACGTCCTGACTTTC. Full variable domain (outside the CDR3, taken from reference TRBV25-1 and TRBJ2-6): EADIYQTPRYLVIGTGKKITLECSQTMGHDKMYWYQQDPGMELHLIHYSYGVNSTEKGDLSSESTVSRIRTEHFPLTLESARPSHTSQYLCASSGYGTPGANVLTFGAGSRLTVL.

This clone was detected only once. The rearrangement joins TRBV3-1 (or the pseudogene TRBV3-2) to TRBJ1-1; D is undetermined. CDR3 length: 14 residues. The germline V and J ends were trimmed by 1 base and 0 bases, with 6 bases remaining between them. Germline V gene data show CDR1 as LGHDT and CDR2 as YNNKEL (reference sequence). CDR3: CASSQAGMNTEAFF. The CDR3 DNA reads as TGTGCCAGCAGCCAAGCGGGGATGAACACTGAAGCTTTCTTT.

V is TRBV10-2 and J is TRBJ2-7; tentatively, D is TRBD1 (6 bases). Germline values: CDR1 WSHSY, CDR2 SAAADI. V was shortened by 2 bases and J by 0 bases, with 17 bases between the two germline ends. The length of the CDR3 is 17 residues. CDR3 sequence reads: CASSESIDRLSSYEQYF. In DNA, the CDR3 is TGCGCCAGCAGTGAGAGTATTGACAGGTTGAGCTCCTACGAGCAGTACTTC.

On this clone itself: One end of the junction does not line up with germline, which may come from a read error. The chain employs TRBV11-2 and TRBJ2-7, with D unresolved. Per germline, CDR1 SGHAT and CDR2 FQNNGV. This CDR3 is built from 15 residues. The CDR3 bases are TGTGCCAGCAGCTTAGGTCTACACATAATCTACAAGCAGTACTTC. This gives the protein CASSLGLHIIYKQYF.

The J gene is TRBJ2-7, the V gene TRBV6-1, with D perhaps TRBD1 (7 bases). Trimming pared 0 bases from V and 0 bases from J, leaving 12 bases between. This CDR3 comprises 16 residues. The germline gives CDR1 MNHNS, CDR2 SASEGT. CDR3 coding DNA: TGTGCCAGCAGTGAAGCTGGAGGGACAGCCTCCTACGAGCAGTACTTC. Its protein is CASSEAGGTASYEQYF.

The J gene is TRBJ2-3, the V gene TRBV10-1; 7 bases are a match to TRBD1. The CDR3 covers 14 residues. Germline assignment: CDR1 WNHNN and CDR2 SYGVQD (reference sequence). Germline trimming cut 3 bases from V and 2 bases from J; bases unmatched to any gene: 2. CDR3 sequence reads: CASSEGGTTDTQYF. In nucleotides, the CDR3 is TGCGCCAGCAGTGAAGGGGGCACCACAGATACGCAGTATTTT.

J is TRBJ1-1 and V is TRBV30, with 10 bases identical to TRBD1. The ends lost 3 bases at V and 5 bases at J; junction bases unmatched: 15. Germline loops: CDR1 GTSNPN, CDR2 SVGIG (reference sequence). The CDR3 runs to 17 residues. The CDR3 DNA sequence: TGTGCCTGGAGGACCGACAGGGGGCCCGGTACTCCGACTGAAGCTTTCTTT. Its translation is CAWRTDRGPGTPTEAFF.

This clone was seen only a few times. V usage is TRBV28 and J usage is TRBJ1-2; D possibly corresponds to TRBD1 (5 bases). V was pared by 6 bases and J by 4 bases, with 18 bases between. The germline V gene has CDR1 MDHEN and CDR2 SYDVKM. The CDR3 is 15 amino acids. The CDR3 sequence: CASSRRRAELYGYTF. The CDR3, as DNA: TGTGCCAGCAGCCGCCGCAGGGCGGAGCTCTATGGCTACACCTTC.

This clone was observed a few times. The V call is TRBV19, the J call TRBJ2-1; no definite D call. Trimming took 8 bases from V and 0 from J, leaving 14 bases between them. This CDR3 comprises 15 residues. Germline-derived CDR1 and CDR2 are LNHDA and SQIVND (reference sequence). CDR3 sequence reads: CASAKGQSSYNEQFF. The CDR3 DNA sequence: TGTGCCAGTGCTAAAGGGCAGAGCTCCTACAATGAGCAGTTCTTC.

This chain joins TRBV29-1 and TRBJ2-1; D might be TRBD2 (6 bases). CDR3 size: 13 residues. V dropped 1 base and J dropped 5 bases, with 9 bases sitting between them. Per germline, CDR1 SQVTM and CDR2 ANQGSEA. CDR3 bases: TGCAGCGTTGAAGGGACTAAGCACAATGAGCAGTTCTTC. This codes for CSVEGTKHNEQFF.

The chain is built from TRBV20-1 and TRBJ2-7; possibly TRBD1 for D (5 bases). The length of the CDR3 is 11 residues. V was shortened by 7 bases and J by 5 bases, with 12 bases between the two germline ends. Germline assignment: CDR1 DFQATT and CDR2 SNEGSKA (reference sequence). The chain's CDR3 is CSVAQVDEQYF. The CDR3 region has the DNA TGCAGTGTCGCACAGGTGGACGAGCAGTACTTC.

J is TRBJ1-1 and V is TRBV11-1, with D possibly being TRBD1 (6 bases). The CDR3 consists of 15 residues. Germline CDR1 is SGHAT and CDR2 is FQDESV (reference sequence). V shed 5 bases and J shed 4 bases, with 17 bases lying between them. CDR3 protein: CASSPRTADSTEAFF. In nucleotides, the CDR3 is TGTGCCAGCAGCCCCCGGACAGCGGACAGCACTGAAGCTTTCTTT. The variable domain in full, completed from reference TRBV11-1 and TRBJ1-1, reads EAEVAQSPRYKITEKSQAVAFWCDPISGHATLYWYRQILGQGPELLVQFQDESVVDDSQLPKDRFSAERLKGVDSTLKIQPAELGDSAMYLCASSPRTADSTEAFFGQGTRLTVV.

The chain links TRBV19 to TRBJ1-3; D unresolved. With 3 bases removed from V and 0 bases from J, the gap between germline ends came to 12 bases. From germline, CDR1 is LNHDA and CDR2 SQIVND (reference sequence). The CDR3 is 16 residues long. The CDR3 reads CASSIPRPDSGNTIYF. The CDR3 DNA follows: TGTGCCAGTAGTATCCCCCGTCCCGACTCTGGAAACACCATATATTTT.

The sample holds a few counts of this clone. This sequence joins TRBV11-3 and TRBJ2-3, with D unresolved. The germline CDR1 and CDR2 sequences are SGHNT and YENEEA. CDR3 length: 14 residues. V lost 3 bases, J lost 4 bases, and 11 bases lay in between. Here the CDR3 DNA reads TGTGCCAGCAGCTTGGTGCAGTCTTCAGATACGCAGTATTTT. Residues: CASSLVQSSDTQYF.